Each of the 11 T cell receptor beta chains below was sequenced from the same sample in a study of beta chain features in type 1 diabetes (dated by TCRdb to 2016 to 2019). The library came from the immunoSEQ multiplex PCR assay. The entire amount of isolated RNA was reverse transcribed using the High Capacity cDNA Reverse Transcription Kit, so the sequenced TCRB transcripts were expressed ones. TCRdb re-hosts the immuneACCESS table, in-frame sequences only. Its copies lack some clones; in the studies checked, an unresolved V gene accounts for under half of them, and the cause for the rest is not known. In all, the sample holds hundreds of thousands of clones, and about 14% of those were seen once. The ten largest clones take up under 8.5% of the sample. Input material: central memory CD4+ T cells from blood. These receptors all come from a man between 25 and 39 years old in good health.

This clone was seen a handful of times. V and J are TRBV6-5 and TRBJ1-6; TRBD1 matches 8 bases. The CDR3 covers 14 residues. Trimming cost V 1 base and J 10 bases; bases outside gene matches: 3. Germline values: CDR1 MNHEY, CDR2 SVGAGI. The CDR3 DNA reads as TGTGCCAGCAGTTACTTGCAGGGGGCGTCACCCCTCCACTTT. Translating it yields CASSYLQGASPLHF.

This clone has a count of ten or more. V gene TRBV10-3 combines with J gene TRBJ2-7; D assignment may be TRBD1 or TRBD2 (5 bases each). V gave up 8 bases and J gave up 5 bases, with 13 bases separating them. This CDR3 contains 12 residues. Germline-derived CDR1 and CDR2 are ENHRY and SYGVKD. Here the CDR3 reads CAIGPRGDEQYV. The CDR3 DNA reads as TGTGCCATCGGGCCTAGGGGAGACGAGCAGTACGTC.

The chain uses TRBV7-9 and TRBJ1-2; a weak D match, TRBD1 (5 bases). V lost 8 bases, J lost 5 bases, and 15 bases lay in between. The CDR3 loop spans 13 amino acids. In germline, CDR1 is SEHNR, CDR2 FQNEAQ (reference sequence). Written as DNA, the CDR3 is TGTGCCAGCGAGGGGAAAACAAAATATGGCTACACCTTC. This sequence encodes CASEGKTKYGYTF.

This clone was seen only a few times. This rearrangement joins TRBV6-5 to TRBJ1-2; TRBD1 aligns across 10 bases. The CDR3 contains 14 residues. The germline V gene encodes CDR1 MNHEY and CDR2 SVGAGI. With V trimmed by 2 bases and J by 5 bases, 2 bases remained unmatched. In DNA form, the CDR3 reads TGTGCCAGCAGTTACAGGGACAGGGGATATGGCTACACCTTC. It specifies CASSYRDRGYGYTF.

This clone was seen a few times. DNA for the CDR3: TGTGCCAGCAGCTTCGGTGGCCCAGAGACCCAGTACTTC. Translated: CASSFGGPETQYF. This chain joins TRBV7-3 and TRBJ2-5; D not resolved. The CDR3 contains 13 residues. The germline V gene has CDR1 SGHTA and CDR2 FQGTGA. V was clipped by 3 bases and J by 4 bases, with 9 bases between them.

The chain has TRBV5-8 and TRBJ2-4; TRBD1 is a possible D gene (6 bases). The V and J ends lost 6 bases and 4 bases respectively, with 17 bases between them. CDR3 length: 15 amino acids. From germline, CDR1 is SGHTS and CDR2 YDEGEE. DNA for the CDR3: TGTGCCAGCACCCGCCACGCAGGGGAGAAAAACATTCAGTACTTC. Encoded protein: CASTRHAGEKNIQYF.

The gene calls are TRBV25-1 and TRBJ1-2; D not certain. The V and J ends lost 1 base and 4 bases respectively, with 13 bases between them. The germline CDR1 and CDR2 sequences are MGHDK and SYGVNS. The CDR3 length is 15 residues. CDR3 sequence: CASSEFGHPLYGYTF. The DNA for the CDR3 is TGTGCCAGCAGTGAATTTGGGCACCCGCTCTATGGCTACACCTTC.

This clone came up a few times. This chain links TRBV7-9 with TRBJ2-7; 9 bases map to TRBD1. Germline V CDR1 and CDR2: SEHNR, FQNEAQ (reference sequence). J lost 4 bases, V lost 5 bases, and 12 bases had no gene match. There are 16 residues in the CDR3. Here the CDR3 reads CASSLTGTGIGYEQYF. CDR3 nucleotide sequence: TGTGCCAGCAGCCTTACCGGGACAGGGATAGGGTACGAGCAGTACTTC.

The table lists this clone with many counts. This rearrangement joins TRBV14 to TRBJ2-4, with 9 bases that match TRBD2. V dropped 4 bases and J dropped 3; count of bases not matched to a gene: 1. This CDR3 region has 14 residues. Germline CDR1 is SGHDN and CDR2 is FVKESK. CDR3 sequence reads: CASSRTSDKNIQYF. CDR3 nucleotide sequence: TGTGCCAGCAGCCGGACTAGCGACAAAAACATTCAGTACTTC.

The chain couples TRBV19 to TRBJ1-5; D perhaps matches TRBD1 (5 bases). V shed 6 bases and J shed 7 bases, with 13 bases lying between them. Germline V gene lookup returns CDR1 LNHDA and CDR2 SQIVND (reference sequence). The CDR3 length is 13 residues. The CDR3 DNA reads TGTGCCAGTAGGGACACACCCGGGCAGCCCCAGCATTTT. This encodes CASRDTPGQPQHF. The whole variable domain, filled in from reference TRBV19 and TRBJ1-5, reads DGGITQSPKYLFRKEGQNVTLSCEQNLNHDAMYWYRQDPGQGLRLIYYSQIVNDFQKGDIAEGYSVSREKKESFPLTVTSAQKNPTAFYLCASRDTPGQPQHFGDGTRLSIL.

The rearrangement uses TRBV19 and TRBJ1-5; D is perhaps TRBD1 (5 bases). The V end lost 2 bases, the J end lost 6 bases, and 11 bases lay between the germline ends. The CDR3 loop spans 14 amino acids. The germline gives CDR1 LNHDA, CDR2 SQIVND (reference sequence). CDR3 amino acids: CASSISQGRQPQHF. Here the CDR3 DNA reads TGTGCCAGTAGTATATCGCAGGGACGTCAGCCCCAGCATTTT.